This record looks at one TCR beta chain sequence and its context. No antigen is known for it. These data are taken from a study of shared clonotypes between healthy human individuals. Study in general: Three plates were used per donor for CD4 naive, three for CD4 memory, two for CD8 naive and one for CD8 memory. Study-level points and caveats: The sharing of 4% to 5.5% of naive CD4 clonotypes was seen across a handful of donors.

It was CD45RO-negative cells, positively selected for CCR7, that made up naive CD8 cells, with terminally differentiated effector memory CD45RA+ cells excluded. Method: immunoSEQ multiplex PCR; TCRdb's copy keeps in-frame clones and lacks some. The sample records more than 2 million clones, about 95% being singletons. V lost 4 bases and J lost 7; bases outside the gene matches: 13. Germline V gene data show CDR1 as SGHTA and CDR2 as FQGNSA. The CDR3 spans 16 residues. This TCR came from a man between 18 and 35 years old in good health. The chain employs TRBV7-2 and TRBJ2-1; 7 bases map to TRBD2. Sequencing used naive CD8+ T cells sorted from blood. CDR3 in DNA: TGTGCCAGCAGCTCAAATGGAGGGAGGGCCCTGAATGAGCAGTTCTTC. As protein: CASSSNGGRALNEQFF.